This T cell receptor beta chain was sequenced in a study of CD8 T cells in Susac syndrome. This CDR3 is built from 13 residues. Germline CDR1 reads MDHEN; CDR2 reads SYDVKM. V was trimmed by 1 base and J by 4 bases, leaving 7 bases between them. Random hexamers were used to reverse transcribe roughly 0.5 to 1 ug of RNA. By means of immunoSEQ multiplex PCR, TCR beta CDR3 spanning 54 Vbeta and 13 Jbeta underwent amplification. TCRdb recomputed calls from the immunoSEQ multiplex PCR reads with MiXCR, one row per CDR3 protein. The table has about 200,000 distinct CDR3 sequences, about 95% seen once; the top ten hold just under 0.095%.

The receptor was derived from a human donor with multiple sclerosis. The specimen sequenced was CD4+ T cells from PBMCs. V and J are TRBV28 and TRBJ1-1; maybe TRBD1 (5 bases). CDR3 sequence: CASSLLDSTEAFF. As DNA, the CDR3 is TGTGCCAGCAGTTTATTAGACAGCACTGAAGCTTTCTTT.